This T cell receptor (beta chain) was sequenced for a study of post-analysis software for immune sequencing data. Study-wide background: Both relapsing-remitting and secondary progressive multiple sclerosis featured among the disease courses, as did progressive-relapsing multiple sclerosis.

Libraries were made from TCR beta cDNA, and they carried unique molecular identifiers. Input populations of 1 to 10 million T cells gave rise to approximately 500,000 cDNA molecules. In TCRdb, the PCR reads were re-called with MiXCR into one record per CDR3 protein. Of under 200,000 distinct CDR3 sequences in the sample, over 25% were seen once. This clonotype was detected only a few times. What it recognizes is unknown. The study's findings and limits: There was significantly lower normalized Chao1 diversity in multiple sclerosis patients than in controls. TRBV5-6, TRBV5-1 and TRBV20-1 were among four or five TRBV segments more frequent in patients than controls.

Trimming removed 6 bases from V and 6 bases from J; junction bases left unmatched: 3. This CDR3 has 13 amino acids. The sequenced sample consisted of blood. The origin of this receptor is a girl under 18 with multiple sclerosis. The chain links TRBV12-3 or TRBV12-4 to TRBJ2-2, with 8 bases that match TRBD1. In nucleotides, the CDR3 is TGTGCCAGCAGGCAGGGGGCTCCCGGGGAGCTGTTTTTT. Amino acid sequence: CASRQGAPGELFF.